This TCR beta chain derives from a study of shared clonotypes between healthy human individuals. The overall study: Researchers drew samples from a couple of women and a few men aged 18 to 49. Notes on the study in general: Naive CD4 clonotypes overlapped across a few donors at approximately 5%.

Remarks on this clone: Antigen specificity is unknown.

Profiled with immunoSEQ multiplex PCR; TCRdb holds only in-frame clones, not every one. The table has over 1.5 million clones, about 98% seen once. Donors were Caucasian adults residing in Nashville, Tennessee, USA. The CDR3 consists of 13 residues. In germline, CDR1 is LNHNV, CDR2 YYDKDF (reference sequence). The V end lost 7 bases, the J end lost 3 bases, and 12 bases lay between the germline ends. This chain links TRBV15 with TRBJ2-5; D gene ambiguous. This clonotype was sampled from a man younger than 45 in good health. Sequencing used naive CD4+ T cells sorted from blood. Subset: CD45RA+ positively selected. For the CDR3, the DNA is TGTGCCACCAACGGCAGGATAGAAGAGACCCAGTACTTC. Its protein product is CATNGRIEETQYF. Full variable domain (missing parts from reference TRBV15 and TRBJ2-5): DAMVIQNPRYQVTQFGKPVTLSCSQTLNHNVMYWYQQKSSQAPKLLFHYYDKDFNNEADTPDNFQSRRPNTSFCFLDIRSPGLGDTAMYLCATNGRIEETQYFGPGTRLLVL.